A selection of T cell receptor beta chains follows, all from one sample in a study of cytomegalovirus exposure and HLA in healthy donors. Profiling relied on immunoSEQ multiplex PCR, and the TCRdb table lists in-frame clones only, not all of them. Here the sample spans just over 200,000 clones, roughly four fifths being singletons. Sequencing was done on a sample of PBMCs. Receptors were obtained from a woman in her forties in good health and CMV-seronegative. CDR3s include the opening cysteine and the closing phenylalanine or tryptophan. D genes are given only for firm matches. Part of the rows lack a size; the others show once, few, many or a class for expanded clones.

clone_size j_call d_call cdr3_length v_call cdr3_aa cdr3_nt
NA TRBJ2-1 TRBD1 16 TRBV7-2 CASRTGTGALQGEQFF TGTGCCAGCAGGACCGGGACAGGGGCGTTACAGGGTGAGCAGTTCTTC
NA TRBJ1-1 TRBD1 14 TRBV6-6 CASSQRGPNTEAFF TGTGCCAGCAGCCAAAGGGGGCCGAACACTGAAGCTTTCTTT
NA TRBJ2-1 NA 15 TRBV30 CAWSVVQRAHNEQFF TGTGCCTGGAGTGTAGTCCAGCGGGCACACAATGAGCAGTTCTTC
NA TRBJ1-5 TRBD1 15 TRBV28 CASSTVQGGNQPQHF TGTGCCAGCAGTACCGTACAGGGGGGCAATCAGCCCCAGCATTTT
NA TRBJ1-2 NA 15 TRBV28 CASSLLLAPGSGYTF TGTGCCAGCAGTTTACTACTGGCCCCGGGGAGCGGCTACACCTTC
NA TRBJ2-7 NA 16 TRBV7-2 CASSLAFRQGSYEQYF TGTGCCAGCAGCTTAGCGTTTAGGCAGGGTAGCTACGAGCAGTACTTC
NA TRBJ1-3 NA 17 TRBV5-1 CASSLATGGRAGNTIYF TGCGCCAGCAGCTTGGCAACGGGAGGCCGGGCTGGAAACACCATATATTTT
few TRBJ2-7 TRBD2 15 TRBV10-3 CAISAGGTLAYEQYF TGTGCCATCAGTGCGGGAGGGACGTTGGCCTACGAGCAGTACTTC
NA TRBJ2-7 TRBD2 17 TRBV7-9 CASSGRGAGGPSSEQYF TGTGCCAGCAGCGGGCGTGGGGCGGGAGGGCCGTCGAGCGAGCAGTACTTC
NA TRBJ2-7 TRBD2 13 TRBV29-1 CSVASGRLYEQYF TGCAGCGTTGCTAGCGGGAGGCTCTACGAGCAGTACTTC
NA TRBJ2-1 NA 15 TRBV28 CASKPETPDPNEQFF TGTGCCAGCAAGCCGGAGACTCCCGATCCCAATGAGCAGTTCTTC
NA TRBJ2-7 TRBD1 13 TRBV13 CASSFDRGYEQYF TGTGCCAGCAGCTTCGACAGGGGTTACGAGCAGTACTTC
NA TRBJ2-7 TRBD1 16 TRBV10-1 CASSERVGTGVTEQYF TGCGCCAGCAGTGAGAGAGTTGGGACAGGGGTAACCGAGCAGTACTTC
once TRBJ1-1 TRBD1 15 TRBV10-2 CASSEWTGTNTEAFF TGCGCCAGCAGTGAGTGGACAGGGACGAACACTGAAGCTTTCTTT
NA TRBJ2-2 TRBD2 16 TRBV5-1 CASSLTSGRLSGELFF TGCGCCAGCAGCTTGACTAGCGGGAGGCTCTCCGGGGAGCTGTTTTTT
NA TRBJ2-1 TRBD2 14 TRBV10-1 CASSGLAGENEQFF TGCGCCAGCAGTGGCCTAGCGGGTGAAAATGAGCAGTTCTTC
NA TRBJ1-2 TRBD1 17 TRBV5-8 CASRRQTGTESREGYTF TGTGCCAGCCGAAGGCAGACAGGGACCGAATCTCGAGAAGGCTACACCTTC
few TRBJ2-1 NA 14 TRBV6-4 CASSREQISNEQFF TGTGCCAGCAGTCGGGAGCAGATAAGCAATGAGCAGTTCTTC
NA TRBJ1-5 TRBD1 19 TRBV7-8 CASSSSGGTGYLRNQPQHF TGTGCCAGCAGCTCGTCCGGAGGGACAGGGTATTTGCGCAATCAGCCCCAGCATTTT
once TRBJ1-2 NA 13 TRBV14 CASSQARNYGYTF TGTGCCAGCAGCCAAGCACGGAACTATGGCTACACCTTC
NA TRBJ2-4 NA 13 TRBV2 CASTWTIRGIQYF TGTGCCAGCACCTGGACTATACGGGGCATTCAGTACTTC
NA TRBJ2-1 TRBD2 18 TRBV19 CASSMLAGGPRAYNEQFF TGTGCCAGTAGTATGCTAGCGGGAGGGCCTAGGGCCTACAATGAGCAGTTCTTC
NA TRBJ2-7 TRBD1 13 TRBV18 CASSRTGGGEQYF TGTGCCAGCTCACGGACAGGGGGCGGCGAGCAGTACTTC
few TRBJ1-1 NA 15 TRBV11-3 CASSLDGLSGTEAFF TGTGCCAGCAGCTTAGATGGGCTCTCGGGGACTGAAGCTTTCTTT
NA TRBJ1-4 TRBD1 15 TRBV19 CASRNQGARNEKLFF TGTGCCAGCCGAAACCAGGGGGCTAGAAATGAAAAACTGTTTTTT
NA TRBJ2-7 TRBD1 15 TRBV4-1 CASSKGRGFTYEQYF TGCGCCAGCAGCAAGGGCAGGGGGTTCACCTACGAGCAGTACTTC
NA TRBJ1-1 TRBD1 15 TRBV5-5 CASSRTGGANTEAFF TGTGCCAGCAGCAGAACAGGGGGCGCGAACACTGAAGCTTTCTTT
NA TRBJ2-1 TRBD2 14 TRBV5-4 CASSLAGGPHEQFF TGTGCCAGCAGCTTGGCGGGAGGGCCGCATGAGCAGTTCTTC
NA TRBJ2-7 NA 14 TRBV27 CASSPRAGTYEQYF TGTGCCAGCAGTCCCCGGGCAGGGACCTACGAGCAGTACTTC
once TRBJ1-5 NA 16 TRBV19 CASDLGGVGSNQPQHF TGTGCCAGTGATCTGGGAGGGGTCGGGAGCAATCAGCCCCAGCATTTT
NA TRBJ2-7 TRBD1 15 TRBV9 CASSVSGDRAYEQYF TGTGCCAGCAGCGTGTCGGGGGACAGGGCCTACGAGCAGTACTTC
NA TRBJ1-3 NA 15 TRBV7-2 CASSTGTHRGNTIYF TGTGCCAGCAGCACCGGGACTCACCGGGGAAACACCATATATTTT
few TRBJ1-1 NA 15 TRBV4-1 CASSQGRGINTEAFF TGCGCCAGCAGCCAAGGAAGGGGTATAAACACTGAAGCTTTCTTT
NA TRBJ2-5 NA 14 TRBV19 CASSTGLYQETQYF TGTGCCAGTAGTACTGGACTCTACCAAGAGACCCAGTACTTC
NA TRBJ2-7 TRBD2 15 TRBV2 CASSLRTSGSYEQYF TGTGCCAGCAGTCTACGAACTAGCGGGAGCTACGAGCAGTACTTC
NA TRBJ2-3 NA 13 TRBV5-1 CASSFLGADTQYF TGCGCCAGCAGCTTTCTAGGGGCAGATACGCAGTATTTT
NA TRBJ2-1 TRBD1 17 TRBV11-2 CASSLDIRDRAYNEQFF TGTGCCAGCAGCTTAGATATCCGGGACAGGGCTTACAATGAGCAGTTCTTC
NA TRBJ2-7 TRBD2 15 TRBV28 CASSSAGAGGYEQYF TGTGCCAGCAGTTCCGCAGGGGCGGGAGGCTACGAGCAGTACTTC
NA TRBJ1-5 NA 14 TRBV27 CASSSWGSNQPQHF TGTGCCAGCAGTTCCTGGGGCAGCAATCAGCCCCAGCATTTT
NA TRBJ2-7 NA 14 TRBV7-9 CSSSLLEGIYEQYF TGTTCCAGCAGCTTGCTGGAGGGGATATACGAGCAGTACTTC
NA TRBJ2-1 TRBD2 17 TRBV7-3 CASSRQPGLASYNEQFF TGTGCCAGCAGCCGACAACCGGGACTAGCGAGCTACAATGAGCAGTTCTTC
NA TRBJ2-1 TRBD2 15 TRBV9 CASSVAVLAGNEQFF TGTGCCAGCAGCGTAGCGGTTCTAGCGGGCAATGAGCAGTTCTTC
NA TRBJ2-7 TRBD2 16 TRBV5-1 CASSLGLAGVSYEQYF TGCGCCAGCAGCTTGGGACTAGCGGGAGTATCCTACGAGCAGTACTTC
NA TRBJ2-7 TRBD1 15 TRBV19 CASSNSGQGAYEQYF TGTGCCAGTAGTAACTCGGGACAGGGCGCCTACGAGCAGTACTTC
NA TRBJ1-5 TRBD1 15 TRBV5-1 CASSLGQGAYQPQHF TGCGCCAGCAGCTTGGGGCAGGGGGCTTATCAGCCCCAGCATTTT
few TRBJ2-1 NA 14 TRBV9 CASSVTGTYNEQFF TGTGCCAGCAGCGTAACCGGGACTTACAATGAGCAGTTCTTC